Presented here are 22 T cell receptor beta chains from one specimen sequenced in a study of Ad26.COV2.S vaccination and SARS-CoV-2 variants. Sequenced by immunoSEQ multiplex PCR; TCRdb stores in-frame clones only, minus some. The profile shows nearly 400,000 clones, around nine tenths of them singletons. Treatment defined: roughly 18 received Ad26.COV2.S at low or high dose, single or two shots; 5 received placebo; per-sample allocation not given. Sampling was done on day 63 after the first vaccine or placebo injection. The material was peripheral blood, obtained in a trial of Ad26.COV2.S vaccine versus placebo. These receptors all come from a person between 18 and 59 years old who received the Ad26.COV2.S COVID-19 vaccine or a placebo.

The chain is built from TRBV5-6 and TRBJ1-2; 7 positions match TRBD1. The CDR3 is 14 residues long. The germline gives CDR1 SGHDT, CDR2 YYEEEE. With V trimmed by 10 bases and J by 1 base, 10 bases remained unmatched. CDR3 in DNA: TGTGCCTCGGGGCAGGGGGTCCGTAACTATGGCTACACCTTC. Protein: CASGQGVRNYGYTF.

This chain links TRBV11-2 with TRBJ1-6; 7 bases map to TRBD1. CDR3 length: 14 residues. The germline CDR1 and CDR2 sequences are SGHAT and FQNNGV. J gave up 9 bases and V 2 bases, and 4 bases lay outside the gene matches. The CDR3 reads CASSLKAGGSPLHF. The CDR3 DNA follows: TGTGCCAGCAGCTTAAAGGCAGGGGGTTCACCCCTCCACTTT.

This chain links TRBV29-1 with TRBJ2-2; D is unresolved. The V and J ends lost 1 base and 5 bases respectively, with 5 bases between them. The CDR3 loop spans 12 amino acids. Germline lookup yields CDR1 SQVTM and CDR2 ANQGSEA. CDR3 residues: CSVEVGTGELFF. For the CDR3, the DNA is TGCAGCGTTGAAGTTGGTACCGGGGAGCTGTTTTTT.

The chain recombines TRBV6-5 with TRBJ1-1; 7 bases fit TRBD1. The CDR3 length is 14 residues. The germline gives CDR1 MNHEY, CDR2 SVGAGI. V lost 6 bases, J lost 4 bases, and 8 bases stayed unmatched. CDR3 coding DNA: TGTGCCAGCAGCTCCAGGGGGGGCGGCACTGAAGCTTTCTTT. It yields the protein CASSSRGGGTEAFF.

The J gene is TRBJ2-3, the V gene TRBV28; D remains ambiguous. Germline V gene sequence: CDR1 MDHEN, CDR2 SYDVKM. The CDR3 extends over 13 amino acids. The CDR3 is CATTTQSTDTQYF. DNA for the CDR3: TGTGCGACCACGACCCAATCCACAGATACGCAGTATTTT.

CDR3 bases: TGTGCCAGTAGTACCAACAGGGGCGGTGAGCAGTTCTTC. Its translation: CASSTNRGGEQFF. V is TRBV19 and J is TRBJ2-1, with 7 nucleotides matching TRBD1. Germline V CDR1 and CDR2: LNHDA, SQIVND (reference sequence). The junction had 6 bases not matched to a gene; V was cut back by 4 bases and J by 9 bases. This CDR3 has 13 amino acids. The whole variable domain, filled in from reference TRBV19 and TRBJ2-1, reads DGGITQSPKYLFRKEGQNVTLSCEQNLNHDAMYWYRQDPGQGLRLIYYSQIVNDFQKGDIAEGYSVSREKKESFPLTVTSAQKNPTAFYLCASSTNRGGEQFFGPGTRLTVL.

This clone occurred once. The rearrangement links TRBV27 to TRBJ2-7; a possible D gene is TRBD1 (5 bases). CDR1 MNHEY and CDR2 SMNVEV come from the germline V gene (reference sequence). V lost 6 bases and J 1 base, leaving 13 bases between the germline ends. CDR3 size: 14 residues. The CDR3 protein is CASSPTRVSYEQYF. In nucleotides, the CDR3 is TGTGCCAGCAGCCCAACCAGGGTTTCCTACGAGCAGTACTTC.

This clone was seen more than once but under ten times. The CDR3 here is CASSQEPTNQPQHF. The CDR3 DNA reads as TGCGCCAGCAGCCAAGAGCCAACCAATCAGCCCCAGCATTTT. This sequence joins TRBV4-3 and TRBJ1-5; D unresolved. CDR1 LGHNA and CDR2 YSLEER come from the germline V gene. The CDR3 spans 14 residues. V was cut by 0 bases and J by 3 bases, with 6 bases left in between.

The V and J genes are TRBV5-6 and TRBJ2-7, with TRBD2 identical over 7 bases. The CDR3 has 17 amino acids. With 4 bases clipped from V and 4 bases from J, the junction kept 17 bases outside the gene matches. The V gene's germline CDR1 is SGHDT and CDR2 YYEEEE. The CDR3 DNA reads TGTGCCAGCAGCGAGGCGGGTGGCGGGGGAGTCTGGTACGAGCAGTACTTC. This gives the protein CASSEAGGGGVWYEQYF. Full variable domain (missing parts from reference TRBV5-6 and TRBJ2-7): DAGVTQSPTHLIKTRGQQVTLRCSPKSGHDTVSWYQQALGQGPQFIFQYYEEEERQRGNFPDRFSGHQFPNYSSELNVNALLLGDSALYLCASSEAGGGGVWYEQYFGPGTRLTVT.

The rearrangement links TRBV9 to TRBJ1-4, with 7 bases matching TRBD1. The CDR3 is made up of 14 amino acids. The germline gives CDR1 SGDLS, CDR2 YYNGEE. The ends lost 4 bases at V and 7 bases at J; junction bases unmatched: 7. CDR3 region: CASSKQGWGEKLFF. The CDR3 DNA sequence: TGTGCCAGCAGCAAACAGGGGTGGGGTGAAAAACTGTTTTTT.

In its sample, this clone was seen once. The chain recombines TRBV2 with TRBJ2-2, with TRBD1 matching over 10 bases. With 6 bases clipped from V and 7 bases from J, the junction kept 17 bases outside the gene matches. Per the germline V gene, CDR1 is SNHLY and CDR2 is FYNNEI. The CDR3 extends over 18 amino acids. CDR3 amino acids: CASRTTGTGVYLGGELFF. For the CDR3, the DNA is TGTGCCAGCAGGACTACCGGGACAGGGGTTTACCTGGGCGGGGAGCTGTTTTTT.

This chain uses TRBV27 with TRBJ2-1; D remains unclear. V was clipped by 6 bases and J by 9 bases, with 15 bases between them. The length of the CDR3 is 13 residues. The V gene's germline CDR1 is MNHEY and CDR2 SMNVEV (reference sequence). The CDR3 DNA sequence: TGTGCCAGCAGGATCACGGGTCTGGGTGAGCAGTTCTTC. Encoded protein: CASRITGLGEQFF.

This clone was picked up one time. The chain links TRBV28 to TRBJ2-1; D is possibly TRBD2 (5 bases). V gave up 2 bases and J gave up 0 bases, with 14 bases separating them. The CDR3 has 17 residues. Germline lookup yields CDR1 MDHEN and CDR2 SYDVKM. CDR3 residues: CASSLGGGESSYNEQFF. The CDR3 DNA follows: TGTGCCAGCAGTTTAGGAGGCGGAGAGAGCTCCTACAATGAGCAGTTCTTC.

This clone occurred once. The V and J genes are TRBV30 and TRBJ2-3; D is ambiguous. CDR3 length: 13 residues. The germline gives CDR1 GTSNPN, CDR2 SVGIG (reference sequence). Trimming left V 4 bases short and J 7 bases short, with 15 bases between. CDR3 DNA sequence: TGTGCCTGGAAAGTCCACCGGTCCCATACGCAGTATTTT. Translating it yields CAWKVHRSHTQYF.

The chain recombines TRBV18 with TRBJ1-1; the D gene is possibly TRBD1 (5 bases). Deletions cut 4 bases from V and 0 bases from J, with 9 bases between. Germline lookup yields CDR1 KGHSH and CDR2 LQKENI. This CDR3 has 14 amino acids. CDR3 DNA sequence: TGTGCCAGCTCACTACAGGACATGAACACTGAAGCTTTCTTT. Encoded protein: CASSLQDMNTEAFF.

This clone was counted once. The gene calls are TRBV7-2 and TRBJ2-7; 8 bases fit TRBD2. The CDR3 extends over 18 amino acids. Per the germline V gene, CDR1 is SGHTA and CDR2 is FQGNSA. V lost 4 bases, J lost 0 bases, and 14 bases stayed unmatched. The CDR3 is CASSSGSRGARGSYEQYF. The CDR3 DNA is TGTGCCAGCAGCTCGGGGTCGCGGGGGGCGAGGGGCTCCTACGAGCAGTACTTC. The full variable domain, its missing parts supplied by reference TRBV7-2 and TRBJ2-7, is GAGVSQSPSNKVTEKGKDVELRCDPISGHTALYWYRQSLGQGLEFLIYFQGNSAPDKSGLPSDRFSAERTGGSVSTLTIQRTQQEDSAVYLCASSSGSRGARGSYEQYFGPGTRLTVT.

The genes are TRBV5-1 and TRBJ2-1; possible D gene TRBD1, 5 bases. Trimming stripped 0 bases from V and 7 bases from J, with 23 bases between. CDR3 length: 18 residues. Germline CDR1 and CDR2: SGHRS and YFSETQ. CDR3 nucleotides: TGCGCCAGCAGCTTGGGATTTCAATTTGGGGCGGCTAATAATGAGCAGTTCTTC. It translates to CASSLGFQFGAANNEQFF.

The chain joins TRBV14 to TRBJ2-1; TRBD2 matches 7 bases. This CDR3 contains 16 residues. In germline, CDR1 is SGHDN, CDR2 FVKESK. The V and J ends lost 2 bases and 0 bases, in that order; junction bases with no gene match: 4. The CDR3 coding sequence is TGTGCCAGCAGCCAAATAGGCGGGAGCTCCTACAATGAGCAGTTCTTC. This gives the protein CASSQIGGSSYNEQFF.

V usage is TRBV28 and J usage is TRBJ2-7; 8 positions agree with TRBD2. The V gene end was trimmed by 8 bases and the J gene end by 3 bases; junction bases not matched to a gene: 6. Germline assignment: CDR1 MDHEN and CDR2 SYDVKM. The CDR3 covers 13 residues. CDR3 sequence: CASPFAGGYEQYF. The CDR3 nucleotides are TGTGCCAGCCCTTTTGCGGGGGGCTACGAGCAGTACTTC.

This clone is a singleton in its sample. The chain links TRBV15 to TRBJ2-3; 9 bases map to TRBD1. The junction had 8 bases not matched to a gene; V was cut back by 7 bases and J by 3 bases. CDR3 length equals 15 residues. Germline CDR1 LNHNV, CDR2 YYDKDF (reference sequence). Here the CDR3 reads CATTSTGQGTDTQYF. In DNA form, the CDR3 reads TGTGCCACCACCTCAACGGGACAGGGAACAGATACGCAGTATTTT. Complete variable domain (other parts from reference TRBV15 and TRBJ2-3): DAMVIQNPRYQVTQFGKPVTLSCSQTLNHNVMYWYQQKSSQAPKLLFHYYDKDFNNEADTPDNFQSRRPNTSFCFLDIRSPGLGDTAMYLCATTSTGQGTDTQYFGPGTRLTVL.

The V call is TRBV19, the J call TRBJ2-5, with 9 bases aligning to TRBD2. Trimming cost V 0 bases and J 5 bases; bases outside gene matches: 7. The CDR3 runs 16 residues. The germline V gene encodes CDR1 LNHDA and CDR2 SQIVND (reference sequence). The CDR3 DNA reads TGTGCCAGTAGTATAGAGGGGACTAGCATCACGGAGACCCAGTACTTC. As protein: CASSIEGTSITETQYF. The variable domain in full, completed from reference TRBV19 and TRBJ2-5, reads DGGITQSPKYLFRKEGQNVTLSCEQNLNHDAMYWYRQDPGQGLRLIYYSQIVNDFQKGDIAEGYSVSREKKESFPLTVTSAQKNPTAFYLCASSIEGTSITETQYFGPGTRLLVL.

V and J are TRBV19 and TRBJ1-2, with 11 bases fitting TRBD1. CDR3 length: 14 amino acids. Unmatched junction bases numbered 5, after V lost 3 bases and J lost 8 bases. The germline V gene encodes CDR1 LNHDA and CDR2 SQIVND (reference sequence). CDR3 bases: TGTGCCAGTAGTATCGGACAGGGGGCAAGAGGCTACACCTTC. Protein sequence: CASSIGQGARGYTF.